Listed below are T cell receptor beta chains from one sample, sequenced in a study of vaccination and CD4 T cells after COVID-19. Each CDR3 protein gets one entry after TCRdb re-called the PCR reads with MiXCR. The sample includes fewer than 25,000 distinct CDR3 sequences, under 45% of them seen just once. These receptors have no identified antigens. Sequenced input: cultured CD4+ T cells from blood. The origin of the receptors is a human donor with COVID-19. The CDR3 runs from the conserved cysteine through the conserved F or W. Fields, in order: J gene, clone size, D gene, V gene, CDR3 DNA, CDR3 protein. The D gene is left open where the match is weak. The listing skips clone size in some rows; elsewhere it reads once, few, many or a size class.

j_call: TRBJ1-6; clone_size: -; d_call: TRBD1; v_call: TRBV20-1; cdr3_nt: TGCAGTGCTCGGGACAGGAGCTCCTATAATTCACCCCTCCACTTT; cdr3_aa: CSARDRSSYNSPLHF
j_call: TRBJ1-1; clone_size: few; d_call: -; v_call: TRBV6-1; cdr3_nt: TGTGCCAGCACCCCGGGGAGGGTCGGAACTGAAGCTTTCTTT; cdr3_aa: CASTPGRVGTEAFF
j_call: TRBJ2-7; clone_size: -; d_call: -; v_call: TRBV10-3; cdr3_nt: TGTGCCATCAGTGAGGTAGGGCTCTCCGGGGAGCAGTACTTC; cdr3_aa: CAISEVGLSGEQYF
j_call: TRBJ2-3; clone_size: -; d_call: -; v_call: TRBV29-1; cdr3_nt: TGCAGCGTTGGTATCACGGTTAGCACAGATACGCAGTATTTT; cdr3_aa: CSVGITVSTDTQYF
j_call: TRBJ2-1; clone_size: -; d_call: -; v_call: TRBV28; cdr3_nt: TGTGCCATCGAGAGGGAACAACCCTACAATGAGCAGTTCTTC; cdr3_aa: CAIEREQPYNEQFF
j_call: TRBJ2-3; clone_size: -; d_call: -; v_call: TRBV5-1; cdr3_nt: TGCGCCAGCAGCGCCAAAGATACGCAGTATTTT; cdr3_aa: CASSAKDTQYF
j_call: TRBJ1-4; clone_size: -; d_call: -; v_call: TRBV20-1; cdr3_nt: TGCAGTGTAGCCCTCCCGGGGGGGGGAGGAGGTAATGAAAAACTGTTTTTT; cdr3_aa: CSVALPGGGGGNEKLFF
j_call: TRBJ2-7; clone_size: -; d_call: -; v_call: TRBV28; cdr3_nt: TGTGCCAGCAGTTGGGGAGCCTCCTACGAGCAGTACTTC; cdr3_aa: CASSWGASYEQYF
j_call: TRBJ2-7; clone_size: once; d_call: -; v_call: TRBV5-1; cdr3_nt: TGCGCCAGCAGCTTGGGAGGGACGAGCTCCTACGAGCAGTACTTC; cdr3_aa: CASSLGGTSSYEQYF
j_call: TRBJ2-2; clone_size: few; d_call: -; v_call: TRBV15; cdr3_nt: TGTGCCACCAGCACATCAGGCTTGGCGAACACCGGGGAGCTGTTTTTT; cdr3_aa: CATSTSGLANTGELFF
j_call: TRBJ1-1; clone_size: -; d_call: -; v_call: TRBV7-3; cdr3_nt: TGTGCCAGCAGCAGCGCCAGGGTCGGGACTGAAGCTTTCTTT; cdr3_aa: CASSSARVGTEAFF
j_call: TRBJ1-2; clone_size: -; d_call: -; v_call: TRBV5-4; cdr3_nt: TGTGCCAGCAGCTTGGAGCCGACTAATGGCTACACCTTC; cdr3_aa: CASSLEPTNGYTF
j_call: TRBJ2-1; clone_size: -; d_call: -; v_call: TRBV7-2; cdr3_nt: TGTGCCAGCAGCTTAGCGGGGGGTAGGGATGAGCAGTTCTTC; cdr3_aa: CASSLAGGRDEQFF
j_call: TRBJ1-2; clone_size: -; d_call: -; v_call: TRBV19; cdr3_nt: TGTGCCAGTAGTAAAAGGGACCCTAACTATGGCTACACCTTC; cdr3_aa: CASSKRDPNYGYTF
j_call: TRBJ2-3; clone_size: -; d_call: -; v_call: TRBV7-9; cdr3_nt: TGTGCCAGCAGCTTCGCCCCATCCCCTGGGGATACGCAGTATTTT; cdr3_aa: CASSFAPSPGDTQYF
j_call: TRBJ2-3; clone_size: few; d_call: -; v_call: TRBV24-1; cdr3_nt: TGTGCCACCAGTGATTTTGAGTATACGCAGTATTTT; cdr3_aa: CATSDFEYTQYF
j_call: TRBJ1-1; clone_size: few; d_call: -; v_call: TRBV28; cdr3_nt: TGTGCCAGCAGATGGGGATCGACCCCTGAAGCTTTCTTT; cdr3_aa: CASRWGSTPEAFF
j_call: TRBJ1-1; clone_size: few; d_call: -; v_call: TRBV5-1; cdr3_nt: TGCGCCAGCAGCTTGGCCGGGGATAACACTGAAGCTTTCTTT; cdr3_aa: CASSLAGDNTEAFF
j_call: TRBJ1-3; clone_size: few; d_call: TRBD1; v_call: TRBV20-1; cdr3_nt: TGCAGTGCTAGGACAGGGGACGGAAACACCATATATTTT; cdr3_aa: CSARTGDGNTIYF
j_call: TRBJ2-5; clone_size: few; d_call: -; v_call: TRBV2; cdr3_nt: TGTGCCAGCAGACAGGGAGAGACCCAGTACTTC; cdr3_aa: CASRQGETQYF
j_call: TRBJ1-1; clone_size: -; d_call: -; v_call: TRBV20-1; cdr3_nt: TGCAGTGCTAGGGCCCACACGAACACTGAAGCTTCCTTT; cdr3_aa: CSARAHTNTEASF
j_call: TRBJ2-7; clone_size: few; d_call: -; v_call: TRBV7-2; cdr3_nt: TGTGCCAGCAGCTCCGCAGGGTTAGGCTCCTACGAGCAGTACTTC; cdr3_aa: CASSSAGLGSYEQYF
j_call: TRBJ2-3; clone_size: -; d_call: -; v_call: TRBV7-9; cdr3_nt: TGTGCCAGCAGCTTAGCGGGGGGGCGCACAGATACGCAGTATTTT; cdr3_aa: CASSLAGGRTDTQYF
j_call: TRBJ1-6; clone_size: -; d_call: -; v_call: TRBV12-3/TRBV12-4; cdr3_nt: TGTGCCAGCAGCCCGGACAGAAGACCCCTCCACTTT; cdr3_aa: CASSPDRRPLHF
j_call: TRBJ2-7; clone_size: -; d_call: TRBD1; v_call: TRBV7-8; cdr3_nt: TGTGCCAGCAGCCGTTCGACAGGGGTCCACGAGCAGTACTTC; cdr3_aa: CASSRSTGVHEQYF
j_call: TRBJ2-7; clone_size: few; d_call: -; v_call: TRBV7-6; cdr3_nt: TGTGCCAGCAGCTTAGCATCCAGCTACGAGCAGTACTTC; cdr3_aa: CASSLASSYEQYF
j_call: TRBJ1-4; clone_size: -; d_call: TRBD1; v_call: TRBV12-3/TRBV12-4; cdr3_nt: TGTGCCAGCAGCCAGGGGGCGGCGTATGAAAAACTGTTTTTT; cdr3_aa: CASSQGAAYEKLFF
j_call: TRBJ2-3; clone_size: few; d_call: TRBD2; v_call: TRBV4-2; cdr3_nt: TGTGCCAGCAGCCAAGGCCAGCGGGGACGCACAGATACGCAGTATTTT; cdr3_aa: CASSQGQRGRTDTQYF
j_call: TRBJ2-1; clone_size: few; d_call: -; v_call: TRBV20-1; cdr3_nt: TGCAGTGCTAGAGACCGACTAGGCCCGAACAATGAGCAGTTCTTC; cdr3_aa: CSARDRLGPNNEQFF
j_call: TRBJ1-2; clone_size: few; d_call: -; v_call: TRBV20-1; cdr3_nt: TGCAGTGCCCCCCCTCACCCGGGTGGCTACACCTTC; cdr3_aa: CSAPPHPGGYTF
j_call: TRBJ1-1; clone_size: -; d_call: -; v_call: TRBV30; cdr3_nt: TGTGCCTGGAGTAAGGGAAACACTGAAGCTTTCTTT; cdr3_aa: CAWSKGNTEAFF